What follows describes a single T cell receptor beta chain. The CDR3 has 16 residues. V was pared by 3 bases and J by 5 bases, with 16 bases between. CDR1 is MNHNS, CDR2 SASEGT, per germline. This specimen comes from a study of T cell changes during pregnancy in multiple sclerosis. Only in-frame clones appear in the TCRdb table, and some are missing; sequencing was by immunoSEQ multiplex PCR. Of 50,000 to 65,000 clones detected, 90% to 95% appear once; the ten largest clones hold 3.2%. V and J are TRBV6-1 and TRBJ2-2; TRBD2 is a possible D gene (5 bases). The source was CD8+ T cells from peripheral blood mononuclear cells, collected in the second trimester of pregnancy. The TCR comes from a female donor with multiple sclerosis, enrolled in a pregnancy study. CDR3 DNA sequence: TGTGCCAGCAGTGACCCGAGGGCAGCCTGGACCGGGGAGCTGTTTTTT. Amino acids: CASSDPRAAWTGELFF.